This section outlines one T cell receptor (beta chain) sequence together with its context. Its antigen is not known. Healthy donors of bone marrow made up the group. While unrecorded immune exposures were likely, the donors were nominally healthy when sampled. The CDR3 is 16 residues long. CDR1 and CDR2 from the germline V gene are SNHLY and FYNNEI. V shed 6 bases and J 0 bases; nucleotides not matched to a gene: 6. The entry originates in a study of cytomegalovirus exposure and HLA in healthy donors. Broader study findings: Overall, approximately 150 TCR beta chains were annotated as cytomegalovirus-associated.

The PCR used 60 Vbeta and 13 Jbeta primers. Generated by immunoSEQ multiplex PCR, the TCRdb table keeps only in-frame clones and is missing some. The table records about 160,000 clones, about 80% of them present only once. This sequence originates from a man aged 35-49 years in good health and CMV-seronegative. This sequence joins TRBV2 and TRBJ1-4; 8 bases are shared with TRBD1. Sequencing was carried out using PBMCs. The CDR3 DNA is TGTGCCAGCAGGGACAGGGAGCCTTCAACTAATGAAAAACTGTTTTTT. Encoded protein: CASRDREPSTNEKLFF.